This T cell receptor beta chain was found in a study of blood T cells in healthy people across ages. Study-level results: No one knew whether donors had CMV, which possibly confounded expanded clonotype changes.

PCR was performed a second time for about 6 to 12 cycles using a sample-barcoded 5' primer and a J-beta primer mix. TCRdb reprocessed the 5' RACE reads via MiXCR and lists one record per CDR3 protein. The profile shows under 1,000,000 distinct CDR3 sequences, 46% of them singletons. Individuals who donated were healthy Caucasians from Russia aged about 6 to 90. This clonotype was seen a handful of times. What it binds is unknown. V was cut by 5 bases and J by 11 bases, with 18 bases left in between. The CDR3 consists of 13 residues. The material sequenced was blood. The chain couples TRBV12-3 or TRBV12-4 to TRBJ2-5, with D uncertain. The receptor was isolated from an elderly man in good health. The CDR3 sequence: CASSVGWIGEQYF. The CDR3 DNA reads TGTGCCAGCAGTGTGGGCTGGATTGGAGAGCAGTACTTC.